These 9 T cell receptor beta chains were all obtained from the same sample, sequenced in a study of T-cell memory formation after mild COVID-19. In TCRdb, the 5' RACE reads were re-called with MiXCR into one record per CDR3 protein. The sample lists 300,000 to 350,000 distinct CDR3 sequences; around 13% were seen once. What was sequenced was PBMCs or a T cell subset sorted from them (not recorded which). The receptor set was obtained from a man aged 18 to 29 who had mild COVID-19 (a few samples of this study predate the infection). Cell type and time point are not known.

The CDR3 DNA reads as TGTGCCAGCAGCCCCGTGTTGGGGGTGACCGGGGAGCTGTTTTTT. Protein sequence: CASSPVLGVTGELFF. This chain links TRBV9 with TRBJ2-2; D could derive from TRBD1 or TRBD2 (5 bases each). V was trimmed by 4 bases and J by 5 bases, leaving 15 bases between them. CDR1 is SGDLS and CDR2 is YYNGEE in the germline V gene. The CDR3 loop spans 15 amino acids.

The V gene is TRBV7-9, the J gene TRBJ2-1; the D gene could be TRBD1 or TRBD2 (5 bases each). Germline CDR1 SEHNR, CDR2 FQNEAQ (reference sequence). Trimming left V 5 bases short and J 9 bases short, with 17 bases between. CDR3 length: 14 residues. CDR3 protein: CASSHRDRNTEQFF. CDR3 DNA sequence: TGTGCCAGCAGCCACCGGGACCGAAACACTGAGCAGTTCTTC. The full variable domain, in which reference TRBV7-9 and TRBJ2-1 provide the parts outside the CDR3, is DTGVSQNPRHKITKRGQNVTFRCDPISEHNRLYWYRQTLGQGPEFLTYFQNEAQLEKSRLLSDRFSAERPKGSFSTLEIQRTEQGDSAMYLCASSHRDRNTEQFFGPGTRLTVL.

This clonotype was counted ten times or more. V and J are TRBV9 and TRBJ2-5; D gene unclear. This CDR3 contains 14 residues. V gave up 0 bases and J gave up 2 bases, with 8 bases separating them. Germline CDR1 reads SGDLS; CDR2 reads YYNGEE. The CDR3 region is CASSVGRRQETQYF. The DNA of the CDR3 is TGTGCCAGCAGCGTAGGACGGAGACAAGAGACCCAGTACTTC.

This clonotype showed up just a few times. The CDR3 protein is CASSRRDRVEAFF. In DNA form, the CDR3 reads TGTGCCAGCAGCCGAAGGGACAGAGTTGAAGCTTTCTTT. This rearrangement joins TRBV7-9 to TRBJ1-1; 7 bases are shared with TRBD1. CDR1 SEHNR and CDR2 FQNEAQ come from the germline V gene (reference sequence). The CDR3 loop spans 13 amino acids. The V gene end was trimmed by 5 bases and the J gene end by 7 bases; junction bases not matched to a gene: 7.

The chain couples TRBV20-1 to TRBJ1-1; D is unresolved. The V and J ends lost 0 bases and 4 bases respectively, with 12 bases between them. CDR1 and CDR2 (germline): DFQATT, SNEGSKA (reference sequence). The CDR3 loop spans 14 amino acids. The CDR3 sequence is CSARERVVGTEAFF. Here the CDR3 DNA reads TGCAGTGCTAGAGAAAGGGTCGTGGGCACTGAAGCTTTCTTT.

V and J are TRBV7-9 and TRBJ1-6, with 7 bases matching TRBD1. The V segment lost 5 bases and the J segment 5 bases; nucleotides outside the gene matches: 6. The CDR3 sequence is 15 residues long. Germline V gives CDR1 SEHNR, CDR2 FQNEAQ (reference sequence). In DNA form, the CDR3 reads TGTGCCAGCAGCCAGGGACAGAGTCATAATTCACCCCTCCACTTT. It translates to CASSQGQSHNSPLHF. Full variable domain (outside the CDR3, taken from reference TRBV7-9 and TRBJ1-6): DTGVSQNPRHKITKRGQNVTFRCDPISEHNRLYWYRQTLGQGPEFLTYFQNEAQLEKSRLLSDRFSAERPKGSFSTLEIQRTEQGDSAMYLCASSQGQSHNSPLHFGNGTRLTVT.

This clonotype came up many times. This sequence joins TRBV12-3 or TRBV12-4 and TRBJ2-7; a possible D gene is TRBD1 (5 bases). The CDR3 has 14 residues. Trimming stripped 3 bases from V and 4 bases from J, with 13 bases between. The CDR3 DNA sequence: TGTGCCAGCAGTTTTTTCCCAGGGATGTACGAGCAGTACTTC. This gives the protein CASSFFPGMYEQYF.

This clonotype was picked up a small number of times. The rearrangement joins TRBV6-5 to TRBJ2-5, with D perhaps matching TRBD1 or TRBD2 (7 bases each). Deletions cut 6 bases from V and 6 bases from J, with 20 bases between. The germline gives CDR1 MNHEY, CDR2 SVGAGI. CDR3 length: 15 amino acids. The chain's CDR3 is CASRKVDREGKTQYF. CDR3 nucleotides: TGTGCCAGCAGGAAAGTCGACAGGGAGGGAAAGACCCAGTACTTC.

The rearrangement links TRBV15 to TRBJ2-7; D ambiguous. The CDR3 is made up of 13 amino acids. V lost 0 bases to trimming and J lost 7 bases, with 10 bases between them. Per the germline V gene, CDR1 is LNHNV and CDR2 is YYDKDF (reference sequence). CDR3 residues: CATSRDPQREQYF. Here the CDR3 DNA reads TGTGCCACCAGCAGAGATCCTCAGAGAGAGCAGTACTTC.